This entry lists 27 T cell receptor beta chains sequenced from one sample in a study of molecular identifiers for immune sequencing clone quantification. TCRdb reprocessed the PCR reads via MiXCR and lists one record per CDR3 protein. Found here are about 500,000 distinct CDR3 sequences, around 21% of them singletons; the top ten hold about 0.78%. The sample was naive CD8+ T cells from blood, with Jurkat cell RNA spiked in. Sample subset: FACS-sorted CD8+CD4-CCR7+CD45RA+ naive T cells. These receptors were obtained from a human donor in good health. Some libraries in this study had Jurkat cell RNA spiked in.

Many counts were recorded for this clonotype. V is TRBV12-3 or TRBV12-4 and J is TRBJ2-7; weak D call: TRBD2 (5 bases). The CDR3 has 12 residues. Trimming cost V 3 bases and J 7 bases, with 10 bases left between them. The CDR3 bases are TGTGCCAGCAGTTTTGGAGGTGATGAGCAGTACTTC. This sequence encodes CASSFGGDEQYF.

The V gene is TRBV27, the J gene TRBJ2-7; TRBD2 might be the D (5 bases). V was shortened by 3 bases and J by 3 bases, with 9 bases between the two germline ends. The CDR3 length is 13 residues. Germline assignment: CDR1 MNHEY and CDR2 SMNVEV (reference sequence). The CDR3 DNA is TGTGCCAGCAGTTTTGGGAGTGACTACGAGCAGTACTTC. Amino acid sequence: CASSFGSDYEQYF.

In this sample, this clonotype turned up many times. The chain carries TRBV21-1 and TRBJ2-4; the D call TRBD2 from the table was never checked on the DNA. TRBV21-1 is designated a pseudogene. CDR3 length: 18 residues. The CDR3 region is CASSKEERRGLAKNIQYF. The CDR3 DNA follows: TGTGCCAGCAGCAAAGAAGAAAGGAGGGGGTTAGCCAAAAACATTCAGTACTTC.

This chain joins TRBV12-3 or TRBV12-4 and TRBJ2-1, with TRBD2 identical over 9 bases. The CDR3 has 19 residues. Trimming removed 6 bases from V and 4 bases from J; junction bases left unmatched: 19. The CDR3 DNA is TGTGCCAGCAGCCCAGACTGGCGGGGGGGCGAATTGATTTACAATGAGCAGTTCTTC. It translates to CASSPDWRGGELIYNEQFF.

Of note for this clonotype: A much larger clone is a single base away; this may be a read error. The V gene is TRBV7-9, the J gene TRBJ1-5; no clear D gene. CDR1 and CDR2 from the germline V gene are SEHNR and FQNEAQ (reference sequence). This CDR3 has 15 residues. Trimming took off 4 bases at V and 5 bases at J, with 15 bases between the two ends. As DNA, the CDR3 is TGTGCCAGCAGCTCGAATCACGAGCCCGATCAGCCCCAGCATTTT. Its translation: CASSSNHEPDQPQHF.

The chain employs TRBV12-3 or TRBV12-4 and TRBJ2-1, with a weak D call TRBD2 (6 bases). The V end lost 6 bases, the J end lost 3 bases, and 12 bases lay between the germline ends. CDR3 size: 14 residues. The CDR3, as DNA: TGTGCCAGCAGCAACCCCGGGAGCTACAATGAGCAGTTCTTC. Translation: CASSNPGSYNEQFF.

As concerns this clonotype: Mismatch with germline at one junction end may stem from a read error. This chain links TRBV27 with TRBJ2-7; D remains unclear. The germline gives CDR1 MNHEY, CDR2 SMNVEV (reference sequence). This CDR3 contains 12 residues. In DNA form, the CDR3 reads TGTGCCAGCAGTTTTCCCGGCTACGAGCAGTGCTTC. It specifies CASSFPGYEQCF.

The rearrangement links TRBV30 to TRBJ2-3; 8 nucleotides agree with TRBD2. V shed 5 bases, J shed 4 bases, and the junction held 8 bases outside the gene matches. The germline V gene encodes CDR1 GTSNPN and CDR2 SVGIG (reference sequence). This CDR3 contains 14 residues. Here the CDR3 DNA reads TGTGCCTGGCAGGAGCGGGAGTGGTCAGATACGCAGTATTTT. As protein: CAWQEREWSDTQYF. Using reference TRBV30 and TRBJ2-3 for the parts outside the CDR3, the full variable domain is SQTIHQWPATLVQPVGSPLSLECTVEGTSNPNLYWYRQAAGRGLQLLFYSVGIGQISSEVPQNLSASRPQDRQFILSSKKLLLSDSGFYLCAWQEREWSDTQYFGPGTRLTVL.

The DNA for the CDR3 is TGTGCCAGCATAGTAACAGGCACAGATACGCAGTATTTT. Protein: CASIVTGTDTQYF. The chain joins TRBV2 to TRBJ2-3; D is unresolved. Germline-derived CDR1 and CDR2 are SNHLY and FYNNEI. The CDR3 has 13 amino acids. Trimming removed 7 bases at V and 1 base at J, with 9 bases between.

This clonotype came up a few times. This sequence joins TRBV4-1 and TRBJ1-1; 7 nucleotides match TRBD1. The CDR3 is 15 residues long. Germline V gene data show CDR1 as MGHRA and CDR2 as YSYEKL. V lost 1 base, J lost 4 bases, and 6 bases stayed unmatched. The CDR3 region is CASSQVDRRATEAFF. CDR3 nucleotide sequence: TGCGCCAGCAGCCAAGTGGACAGGCGGGCCACTGAAGCTTTCTTT.

This clonotype was picked up many times. The chain recombines TRBV7-9 with TRBJ2-3; no firm D call. Trimming removed 5 bases at V and 4 bases at J, with 7 bases between. The CDR3 consists of 12 residues. The germline V gene encodes CDR1 SEHNR and CDR2 FQNEAQ (reference sequence). The chain's CDR3 is CASSPPADTQYF. The CDR3 region has the DNA TGTGCCAGCAGCCCACCGGCAGATACGCAGTATTTT. The whole variable domain, remainder taken from reference TRBV7-9 and TRBJ2-3, is DTGVSQNPRHKITKRGQNVTFRCDPISEHNRLYWYRQTLGQGPEFLTYFQNEAQLEKSRLLSDRFSAERPKGSFSTLEIQRTEQGDSAMYLCASSPPADTQYFGPGTRLTVL.

The gene calls are TRBV5-6 and TRBJ2-1; possible D gene TRBD1, 5 bases. The V and J ends lost 3 bases and 6 bases respectively, with 22 bases between them. CDR1 and CDR2 (germline): SGHDT, YYEEEE. This CDR3 contains 17 residues. The CDR3 sequence: CASSSLPGPRDINEQFF. The CDR3 coding sequence is TGTGCCAGCAGCTCGCTGCCAGGGCCCCGCGATATCAATGAGCAGTTCTTC. Complete variable domain (other parts from reference TRBV5-6 and TRBJ2-1): DAGVTQSPTHLIKTRGQQVTLRCSPKSGHDTVSWYQQALGQGPQFIFQYYEEEERQRGNFPDRFSGHQFPNYSSELNVNALLLGDSALYLCASSSLPGPRDINEQFFGPGTRLTVL.

Regarding this clonotype: A much larger clonotype is one base distant, so this may be a read error. The chain carries TRBV7-9 and TRBJ2-7, with no clear D. Germline values: CDR1 SEHNR, CDR2 FQNEAQ (reference sequence). The germline V and J ends were trimmed by 8 bases and 3 bases, with 8 bases remaining between them. This CDR3 region has 11 residues. The CDR3 protein is CASADNYEQYF. In DNA, the CDR3 is TGTGCCAGCGCGGATAACTACGAGCAGTACTTC.

This clonotype was found a few times. The chain employs TRBV15 and TRBJ1-5; 10 bases map to TRBD1. V was clipped by 5 bases and J by 2 bases; unmatched bases: 0. CDR1 LNHNV and CDR2 YYDKDF come from the germline V gene (reference sequence). The CDR3 has 14 residues. The CDR3 DNA sequence: TGTGCCACCAGCGGACAGGGGGGCAATCAGCCCCAGCATTTT. Protein: CATSGQGGNQPQHF.

In regard to this clonotype: Given a much more abundant clone one base away, this may be a read error. In this CDR3 the conserved last residue, phenylalanine or tryptophan, is missing, so a read error is likely. V and J are TRBV9 and TRBJ1-1, with D unresolved. The ends were cut back, 3 bases at V and 0 bases at J, with 9 bases in the middle. CDR3 length: 14 amino acids. Germline V gives CDR1 SGDLS, CDR2 YYNGEE. DNA of the CDR3: TGTGCCAGCAGCGGACCCAATATGAACACTGAAGCTTTCGTT. Translated: CASSGPNMNTEAFV.

This clonotype showed up many times. CDR3 nucleotides: TGTGCCAGCAGCTTAGGCGTTTATGGCTACACCTTC. Translating it yields CASSLGVYGYTF. The chain is built from TRBV13 and TRBJ1-2; D gene uncertain. This CDR3 is 12 amino acids long. Per germline, CDR1 PRHDT and CDR2 FYEKMQ (reference sequence). V was cut by 0 bases and J by 5 bases, with 4 bases left in between.

This clonotype was seen many times. The genes are TRBV30 and TRBJ2-7; possible D gene TRBD2, 5 bases. The length of the CDR3 is 11 residues. CDR1 and CDR2 (germline): GTSNPN, SVGIG (reference sequence). V gave up 2 bases and J gave up 7 bases, with 9 bases separating them. The CDR3 spells CAWSLVAEQYF. CDR3 sequence (DNA): TGTGCCTGGAGTCTCGTAGCGGAGCAGTACTTC.

The CDR3 loop reads CASSPSSGGPHEQYF. As DNA, the CDR3 is TGCGCCAGCAGCCCGTCTAGCGGGGGGCCCCACGAGCAGTACTTC. The V call is TRBV4-1, the J call TRBJ2-7; 11 bases are shared with TRBD2. The germline V gene encodes CDR1 MGHRA and CDR2 YSYEKL. V was clipped by 4 bases and J by 5 bases; unmatched bases: 7. The CDR3 is 15 amino acids.

V gene TRBV29-1 combines with J gene TRBJ1-2; D remains unclear. V lost 2 bases and J lost 4, with 17 bases in between. In germline, CDR1 is SQVTM, CDR2 ANQGSEA. This CDR3 spans 15 amino acids. The CDR3: CSVESAVGGLYGYTF. CDR3 coding DNA: TGCAGCGTTGAATCGGCAGTCGGCGGTCTCTATGGCTACACCTTC.

This clonotype was detected once. This clone may be a read error of a much larger clone one base away. The chain recombines TRBV5-4 with TRBJ1-6, with D possibly TRBD1 on 5 matching bases. CDR1 and CDR2 from the germline V gene are SGHNT and YYREEE (reference sequence). The CDR3 has 16 amino acids. This CDR3 is CASSLLRGAFNAPLHF. The CDR3 DNA reads TGTGCCAGCAGCCTGTTGAGGGGCGCCTTTAATGCACCCCTCCACTTT. Full variable domain (missing parts from reference TRBV5-4 and TRBJ1-6): ETGVTQSPTHLIKTRGQQVTLRCSSQSGHNTVSWYQQALGQGPQFIFQYYREEENGRGNFPPRFSGLQFPNYSSELNVNALELDDSALYLCASSLLRGAFNAPLHFGNGTRLTVT.

This clonotype was counted only a few times. The rearrangement links TRBV19 to TRBJ2-3, with 10 bases that match TRBD2. Trimming removed 5 bases from V and 4 bases from J; junction bases left unmatched: 18. Germline values: CDR1 LNHDA, CDR2 SQIVND (reference sequence). This CDR3 has 19 residues. CDR3 DNA: TGTGCCAGTAGTGGCCCCGGGACTAGCGTGTCAGGGGGTGCAGATACGCAGTATTTT. It yields the protein CASSGPGTSVSGGADTQYF.

At least ten counts were recorded for this clonotype. J is TRBJ2-4 and V is TRBV7-2, with TRBD2 matching over 7 bases. This CDR3 has 14 residues. The V and J ends lost 4 bases and 8 bases, in that order; junction bases with no gene match: 8. The germline gives CDR1 SGHTA, CDR2 FQGNSA. The CDR3 is CASSSVGGVDIQYF. In nucleotides, the CDR3 is TGTGCCAGCAGCTCCGTGGGGGGGGTCGACATTCAGTACTTC.

This clonotype has only a few counts. This chain joins TRBV11-3 and TRBJ2-2; D unresolved. Germline V lookup: CDR1 SGHNT, CDR2 YENEEA. The V gene lost 5 bases and the J gene lost 0 bases, with 19 bases spanning the gap. The CDR3 covers 18 residues. This CDR3 is CASSTRTGSSANTGELFF. The DNA of the CDR3 is TGTGCCAGCAGCACCCGGACGGGTTCGTCCGCGAACACCGGGGAGCTGTTTTTT. Supplemented by reference TRBV11-3 and TRBJ2-2, the full variable domain reads EAGVVQSPRYKIIEKKQPVAFWCNPISGHNTLYWYLQNLGQGPELLIRYENEEAVDDSQLPKDRFSAERLKGVDSTLKIQPAELGDSAVYLCASSTRTGSSANTGELFFGEGSRLTVL.

This clonotype was found a few times. V and J are TRBV20-1 and TRBJ2-1; TRBD1 aligns across 7 bases. Germline CDR1 DFQATT, CDR2 SNEGSKA (reference sequence). V lost 6 bases, J lost 6 bases, and 8 bases stayed unmatched. This CDR3 has 13 amino acids. In DNA form, the CDR3 reads TGCAGTGCCACCGGGACAGACCTCAATGAGCAGTTCTTC. Amino acid sequence: CSATGTDLNEQFF.

V is TRBV29-1 and J is TRBJ2-1; 11 bases agree with TRBD2. There are 17 residues in the CDR3. Germline assignment: CDR1 SQVTM and CDR2 ANQGSEA. J lost 6 bases, V lost 5 bases, and 15 bases had no gene match. CDR3 region: CSVFLPLAGGLINEQFF. CDR3 in DNA: TGCAGCGTTTTTCTCCCCCTAGCGGGAGGTCTGATCAATGAGCAGTTCTTC.

This clonotype was seen only a few times. CDR3 loop: CASSLAPRNEQYF. CDR3 DNA: TGTGCCAGCAGCTTAGCGCCACGGAACGAGCAGTACTTC. The chain combines TRBV7-6 with TRBJ2-7, with unresolved D. Germline V gene sequence: CDR1 SGHVS, CDR2 FNYEAQ. This CDR3 has 13 amino acids. Deletions cut 0 bases from V and 5 bases from J, with 8 bases between.

This clonotype was seen many times. The chain uses TRBV6-6 and TRBJ2-2; D call uncertain. This CDR3 has 12 residues. V lost 6 bases and J 8 bases, leaving 10 bases between the germline ends. Looked up from germline, CDR1 is MNHNY and CDR2 is SVGAGI (reference sequence). The CDR3 sequence: CASSMGSGELFF. The CDR3 nucleotides read TGTGCCAGCAGCATGGGGTCGGGGGAGCTGTTTTTT.